This T cell receptor (beta chain) was recorded in a study of blood T cell repertoires in COVID-19. Study overall: Samples taken during acute and convalescent COVID-19 were collected in the United States, Italy and Spain. Sources were T cells, B-cell-depleted T cells, or PBMCs; the material itself was cDNA or gDNA.

CDR1 and CDR2 from the germline V gene are SGHRS and YFSETQ. This CDR3 region has 15 residues. V lost 2 bases to trimming and J lost 2 bases, with 14 bases between them. This clone was seen only a few times. This same CDR3 is encoded by further DNA sequences in the sample. How the authors handled the data: Amplifying reference gene primers gave estimates of nucleated cell counts. TCRdb's table, derived via immunoSEQ multiplex PCR, lists solely in-frame clones and lacks some. V and J calls and clone size are given by that table; D and trimming were obtained from the DNA. The sample has 130,000 to 150,000 clones; less than 80% are singletons.

The chain recombines TRBV5-1 with TRBJ2-7, with D possibly TRBD2 on 8 matching bases. The TCR sequence derives from a man aged 55 to 70 with acute or convalescent COVID-19. The sequenced sample was peripheral blood. The CDR3: CASSLVSGTAYEQYF. CDR3 nucleotides: TGCGCCAGCAGCTTAGTTAGCGGGACAGCCTACGAGCAGTACTTC.